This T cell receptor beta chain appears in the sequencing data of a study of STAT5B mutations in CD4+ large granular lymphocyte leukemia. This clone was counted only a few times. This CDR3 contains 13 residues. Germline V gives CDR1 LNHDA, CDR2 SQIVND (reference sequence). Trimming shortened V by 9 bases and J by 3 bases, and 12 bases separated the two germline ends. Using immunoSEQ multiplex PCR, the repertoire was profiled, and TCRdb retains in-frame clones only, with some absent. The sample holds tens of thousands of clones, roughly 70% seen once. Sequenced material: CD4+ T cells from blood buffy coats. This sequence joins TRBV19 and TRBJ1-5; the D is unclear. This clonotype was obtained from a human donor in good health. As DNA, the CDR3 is TGTGCCAGCGGGGATTGGTCCAATCAGCCCCAGCATTTT. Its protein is CASGDWSNQPQHF. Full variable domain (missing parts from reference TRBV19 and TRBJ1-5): DGGITQSPKYLFRKEGQNVTLSCEQNLNHDAMYWYRQDPGQGLRLIYYSQIVNDFQKGDIAEGYSVSREKKESFPLTVTSAQKNPTAFYLCASGDWSNQPQHFGDGTRLSIL.